This TCR beta chain was recorded in a study of T cells in Graves' hyperthyroidism and ophthalmopathy. Per the germline V gene, CDR1 is LGHDT and CDR2 is YNNKEL (reference sequence). This CDR3 is 14 amino acids long. V lost 4 bases to trimming and J lost 11 bases; unmatched junction nucleotides: 8. This clonotype has at least ten counts. Amplification targeted TCR beta CDR3 regions from RNA transcripts. A set of HTBI primers served as the primers for a first-round RT-PCR of the TCR CDR3. In TCRdb, the multiplex PCR reads were re-called with MiXCR into one record per CDR3 protein. The sample lists 250,000 or so distinct CDR3 sequences; roughly 15% were seen once.

This TCR came from a woman aged 45-65 years with Graves' hyperthyroidism that later progressed to Graves' ophthalmopathy. Sequenced input: blood. The J gene is TRBJ1-3, the V gene TRBV3-1, with TRBD1 identical over 10 bases. CDR3 loop: CASSLSPGTGAIYF. The CDR3 DNA reads as TGTGCCAGCAGCCTAAGTCCCGGGACAGGGGCCATATATTTT.